Following are 29 T cell receptor beta chains from one sample sequenced in a study of control samples from healthy donors and cancer patients. The repertoire was sequenced with immunoSEQ multiplex PCR; TCRdb's copy has only in-frame clones and lacks some. This sample yields about 54,000 clones, of which approximately 96% are seen a single time; around 1.9% belongs to the top ten. Source material: blood. These receptors originate from a woman in her 30s in good health.

The V and J genes are TRBV10-3 and TRBJ2-3; maybe TRBD1 (6 bases). Germline-derived CDR1 and CDR2 are ENHRY and SYGVKD. Trimming pared 2 bases from V and 2 bases from J, leaving 11 bases between. The CDR3 is made up of 15 amino acids. CDR3 coding DNA: TGTGCCATCAGTGAGGTGGGGACATCCACAGATACGCAGTATTTT. It yields the protein CAISEVGTSTDTQYF.

The chain combines TRBV6-4 with TRBJ1-6; TRBD1 aligns across 10 bases. The CDR3 has 20 residues. The germline gives CDR1 MRHNA, CDR2 SNTAGT. V shed 7 bases and J 0 bases; nucleotides not matched to a gene: 15. The DNA of the CDR3 is TGTGCCAGCATCTTCCTCGGGACAGGGGCGAAGAGCTCCTATAATTCACCCCTCCACTTT. It encodes CASIFLGTGAKSSYNSPLHF.

The chain employs TRBV12-2 and TRBJ2-3; whether TRBD2, the table's D call, matches the DNA was not checked. TRBV12-2 is recorded as a pseudogene. This CDR3 contains 16 residues. In DNA form, the CDR3 reads TGTGCAAGTCGCTTAGCGCCAGCGGGAGGGCCGGATACGCAGTATTTT. Residues: CASRLAPAGGPDTQYF.

V and J are TRBV28 and TRBJ2-7, with TRBD2 matching over 8 bases. V trimming: 10 bases; J trimming: 2 bases; junction bases outside the gene matches: 7. The germline V gene encodes CDR1 MDHEN and CDR2 SYDVKM. This CDR3 is built from 13 residues. Written as DNA, the CDR3 is TGTGCCACCAATCCGGGACTAGCCTACGAGCAGTACTTC. It is translated as CATNPGLAYEQYF.

The J gene is TRBJ2-1, the V gene TRBV19, with 9 bases fitting TRBD2. Trimming removed 3 bases from V and 5 bases from J; junction bases left unmatched: 8. This CDR3 has 16 amino acids. CDR1 is LNHDA, CDR2 SQIVND, per germline (reference sequence). The CDR3: CASSILAGGAHNEQFF. In nucleotides, the CDR3 is TGTGCCAGTAGTATTCTCGCGGGAGGGGCCCACAATGAGCAGTTCTTC.

This rearrangement joins TRBV19 to TRBJ2-7, with D tentatively TRBD2 (5 bases). The CDR3 extends over 13 amino acids. V lost 3 bases to trimming and J lost 5 bases, with 11 bases between them. Germline V lookup: CDR1 LNHDA, CDR2 SQIVND (reference sequence). CDR3 in DNA: TGTGCCAGTAGTATCGGACGGGAAAACGAGCAGTACTTC. Its protein is CASSIGRENEQYF.

The chain combines TRBV6-1 with TRBJ2-1; D ambiguous. The length of the CDR3 is 14 residues. From germline, CDR1 is MNHNS and CDR2 SASEGT. Trimming took 6 bases from V and 0 from J, leaving 9 bases between them. CDR3 nucleotide sequence: TGTGCCAGCAGCGGCAAACCCTCCTACAATGAGCAGTTCTTC. Its translation: CASSGKPSYNEQFF.

This chain joins TRBV3-1 (or the pseudogene TRBV3-2) and TRBJ2-1; no reliable D call. Trimming took 4 bases from V and 4 from J, leaving 5 bases between them. Germline assignment: CDR1 LGHDT and CDR2 YNNKEL (reference sequence). The CDR3 length is 12 residues. The CDR3 DNA follows: TGTGCCAGCAGCCTATTTTACAATGAGCAGTTCTTC. Its protein product is CASSLFYNEQFF.

This clone is a singleton in its sample. The V gene is TRBV7-6, the J gene TRBJ2-1; 12 positions match TRBD1. Trimming cost V 4 bases and J 7 bases; bases outside gene matches: 11. This CDR3 is 17 amino acids long. From germline, CDR1 is SGHVS and CDR2 FNYEAQ. For the CDR3, the DNA is TGTGCCAGCAGCTCCGGCCACCGGGACAGGGGGCGGAATGAGCAGTTCTTC. Protein sequence: CASSSGHRDRGRNEQFF.

V is TRBV11-2 and J is TRBJ2-1; D gene ambiguous. Trimming left V 1 base short and J 1 base short, with 8 bases between. The CDR3 totals 15 residues. Looked up from germline, CDR1 is SGHAT and CDR2 is FQNNGV. DNA for the CDR3: TGTGCCAGCAGCTTAGGTTTGGGTTCCTACAATGAGCAGTTCTTC. This codes for CASSLGLGSYNEQFF. Full variable domain (remainder filled in from reference TRBV11-2 and TRBJ2-1): EAGVAQSPRYKIIEKRQSVAFWCNPISGHATLYWYQQILGQGPKLLIQFQNNGVVDDSQLPKDRFSAERLKGVDSTLKIQPAKLEDSAVYLCASSLGLGSYNEQFFGPGTRLTVL.

The V gene is TRBV2, the J gene TRBJ2-7, with 10 bases lining up with TRBD2. Germline lookup yields CDR1 SNHLY and CDR2 FYNNEI. This CDR3 is 15 amino acids long. Trimming at V came to 6 bases and at J to 3 bases, leaving 8 bases not matched to a gene. The CDR3 DNA follows: TGTGCCAGCAGCACAAGCGGGAGGGCGGTCTACGAGCAGTACTTC. Encoded protein: CASSTSGRAVYEQYF.

This clone appeared once. The chain has TRBV20-1 and TRBJ2-2; D may be TRBD1 (6 bases). V lost 3 bases, J lost 5 bases, and 13 bases lay in between. This CDR3 spans 14 amino acids. Per the germline V gene, CDR1 is DFQATT and CDR2 is SNEGSKA (reference sequence). CDR3: CSASPGHLTGELFF. In nucleotides, the CDR3 is TGCAGTGCTAGTCCGGGACACCTTACCGGGGAGCTGTTTTTT.

The sample holds a few counts of this clone. The rearrangement links TRBV28 to TRBJ1-2; D perhaps matches TRBD1 (5 bases). Trimming pared 8 bases from V and 5 bases from J, leaving 15 bases between. The CDR3 consists of 13 residues. The V gene's germline CDR1 is MDHEN and CDR2 SYDVKM. This CDR3 reads CASSRDGYYGYTF. In nucleotides, the CDR3 is TGTGCCAGCTCCCGGGACGGCTATTATGGCTACACCTTC.

The rearrangement uses TRBV15 and TRBJ1-1; TRBD1 might be the D (5 bases). Trimming left V 4 bases short and J 0 bases short, with 6 bases between. Germline CDR1 reads LNHNV; CDR2 reads YYDKDF (reference sequence). The CDR3 contains 13 residues. In DNA form, the CDR3 reads TGTGCCACCAGCAACAGGTTGAACACTGAAGCTTTCTTT. Translating gives CATSNRLNTEAFF.

This clone was observed a handful of times. The rearrangement joins TRBV19 to TRBJ1-2; no clear D gene. Looked up from germline, CDR1 is LNHDA and CDR2 is SQIVND (reference sequence). V shed 7 bases and J shed 7 bases, with 13 bases lying between them. CDR3 length: 12 amino acids. The CDR3 DNA follows: TGTGCCAGTACTGAGGGCGGGGTTGGCTACACCTTC. This codes for CASTEGGVGYTF.

This chain joins TRBV7-2 and TRBJ2-1; D might be TRBD2 (5 bases). CDR1 is SGHTA and CDR2 is FQGNSA in the germline V gene. Trimming shortened V by 1 base and J by 0 bases, and 7 bases separated the two germline ends. The CDR3 is 15 amino acids. CDR3 in amino acids: CASSLGGNSYNEQFF. CDR3 sequence (DNA): TGTGCCAGCAGCTTAGGAGGGAACTCCTACAATGAGCAGTTCTTC.

The chain couples TRBV7-3 to TRBJ2-3; D uncertain. CDR3 size: 15 residues. CDR1 and CDR2 from the germline V gene are SGHTA and FQGTGA. V was cut by 5 bases and J by 0 bases, with 12 bases left in between. In nucleotides, the CDR3 is TGTGCCAGCAGCCCCGTTAAGACTAGCACAGATACGCAGTATTTT. Encoded protein: CASSPVKTSTDTQYF.

CDR3 residues: CASSERIGRAFF. The CDR3 coding sequence is TGTGCCAGCAGTGAACGTATAGGGCGAGCTTTCTTT. The chain couples TRBV6-1 to TRBJ1-1; D is ambiguous. The CDR3 extends over 12 amino acids. V shed 2 bases and J shed 10 bases, with 11 bases lying between them. Germline V gene lookup returns CDR1 MNHNS and CDR2 SASEGT.

The gene calls are TRBV24-1 and TRBJ2-1; 7 nucleotides match TRBD1. The CDR3 contains 16 residues. V shed 3 bases, J shed 4 bases, and the junction held 8 bases outside the gene matches. Germline V gene lookup returns CDR1 KGHDR and CDR2 SFDVKD. The CDR3 bases are TGTGCCACCAGTGATCAAACAGGGGTTCGGTACAATGAGCAGTTCTTC. It specifies CATSDQTGVRYNEQFF.

This rearrangement joins TRBV11-2 to TRBJ2-7; possibly TRBD1 for D (5 bases). V lost 4 bases, J lost 1 base, and 14 bases lay in between. There are 15 residues in the CDR3. Germline V lookup: CDR1 SGHAT, CDR2 FQNNGV. The CDR3 sequence: CASSSSRVESYEQYF. As DNA, the CDR3 is TGTGCCAGCAGCTCGAGCAGGGTAGAGTCCTACGAGCAGTACTTC.

This clone has only one observation. V usage is TRBV6-5 and J usage is TRBJ2-7, with no clear D. V shed 6 bases and J shed 3 bases, with 18 bases lying between them. Germline V gene data show CDR1 as MNHEY and CDR2 as SVGAGI. The CDR3 loop spans 15 amino acids. Written as DNA, the CDR3 is TGTGCCAGCAGCGCCGGCGTGGACGGTATCTACGAGCAGTACTTC. Translating gives CASSAGVDGIYEQYF.

This clone was observed a single time. J is TRBJ1-3 and V is TRBV7-9; D remains unclear. Trimming shortened V by 5 bases and J by 5 bases, and 16 bases separated the two germline ends. CDR1 is SEHNR and CDR2 is FQNEAQ in the germline V gene (reference sequence). There are 15 residues in the CDR3. The CDR3 bases are TGTGCCAGCAGCCCTAAAGAGGTGATCAGAAACACCATATATTTT. Amino acid sequence: CASSPKEVIRNTIYF.

The rearrangement uses TRBV9 and TRBJ2-2, with D perhaps matching TRBD1 (6 bases). Germline V gives CDR1 SGDLS, CDR2 YYNGEE. Trimming pared 5 bases from V and 5 bases from J, leaving 16 bases between. The CDR3 runs to 15 residues. Here the CDR3 reads CASSPNSGVTGELFF. The DNA for the CDR3 is TGTGCCAGCAGTCCTAATTCAGGGGTAACCGGGGAGCTGTTTTTT.

The chain joins TRBV28 to TRBJ2-7, with 7 bases aligning to TRBD2. Germline CDR1 is MDHEN and CDR2 is SYDVKM. The J segment lost 4 bases and the V segment lost 8 bases, leaving 11 bases of the junction unmatched. The length of the CDR3 is 14 residues. The CDR3 nucleotides are TGTGCCAGCTTGGGGAGGGCGGGAACTTACGAGCAGTACTTC. It specifies CASLGRAGTYEQYF.

J is TRBJ2-5 and V is TRBV4-1; possible D gene TRBD1, 6 bases. Trimming removed 0 bases from V and 5 bases from J, with 13 bases in between. Germline loops: CDR1 MGHRA, CDR2 YSYEKL. The CDR3 runs to 15 residues. CDR3 in amino acids: CASSQDSGVLETQYF. The CDR3 region has the DNA TGCGCCAGCAGCCAAGATTCAGGGGTACTCGAGACCCAGTACTTC.

The genes are TRBV9 and TRBJ2-4; 9 bases map to TRBD1. The ends lost 3 bases at V and 14 bases at J; junction bases unmatched: 6. Germline CDR1 and CDR2: SGDLS and YYNGEE. The CDR3 spans 12 residues. The CDR3 loop is CASSDGTGRKYF. In DNA, the CDR3 is TGTGCCAGCAGCGACGGGACAGGGAGGAAGTACTTC.

The gene calls are TRBV27 and TRBJ1-6; D is possibly TRBD1 (6 bases). Germline CDR1 MNHEY, CDR2 SMNVEV (reference sequence). Trimming cost V 7 bases and J 8 bases, with 21 bases left between them. This CDR3 region has 16 residues. CDR3 coding DNA: TGTGCCAGCACGCCGGTCCAGGGGCAGTTCGATTCACCCCTCCACTTT. Encoded protein: CASTPVQGQFDSPLHF.

The rearrangement links TRBV7-9 to TRBJ1-1; D not certain. Trimming left V 2 bases short and J 0 bases short, with 19 bases between. Germline V gene sequence: CDR1 SEHNR, CDR2 FQNEAQ (reference sequence). The CDR3 is made up of 18 amino acids. CDR3 sequence (DNA): TGTGCCAGCAGCTTATCACGCACATCCCGGCCCTTGAACACTGAAGCTTTCTTT. This sequence encodes CASSLSRTSRPLNTEAFF.

The genes are TRBV10-3 and TRBJ1-6; D call uncertain. Trimming took 4 bases from V and 7 from J, leaving 11 bases between them. The CDR3 is 14 residues long. Germline V gene lookup returns CDR1 ENHRY and CDR2 SYGVKD. This chain's CDR3 is CAISGGKGNSPLHF. The CDR3 region has the DNA TGTGCCATCAGTGGAGGGAAAGGGAATTCACCCCTCCACTTT.